The T cell receptor (beta chain) under discussion was sequenced for a study of blood T cell repertoires in COVID-19 (TCRdb year 2020). Some background on the complete study: Samples from collaborators originated in the United States, Italy and Spain and spanned both the acute and convalescent phases of COVID-19. Sample metadata almost always included a de-identified subject ID, COVID-19 status, age in years and sex. Where HLA class I and class II types were available, the types were taken from metadata supplied by the sample provider, not from assay-based typing. The dataset comprised deeply sampled blood TCRbeta repertoires from subjects exposed to, actively infected with, or recovered from COVID-19. The prospective study material was composed of cDNA or gDNA derived from T cells, B-cell-depleted T cells, or PBMCs. The repertoires were released in a freely available public database meant as a resource for research on the immune response to SARS-CoV-2. The samples were drawn from two sources: the first 160 participants of the ongoing ImmuneRACE study, and fewer than 1,500 subjects contributed by 6 global collaborators. Overall study outcomes, separate from this receptor: The quantity of clinical and demographic metadata differed by source and by participant and was supplied without curation.

About this clone: It has no known antigen specificity. Qualities for individual bases were not recorded, and no much larger clone is one base off.

Based on the germline V gene, the CDR1 and CDR2 sequences are SGHVS and FQNEAQ. Inclusive of the bounding cysteine and phenylalanine, the CDR3 is 14 residues long. Kept here is only the CDR3 DNA, which spans 42 bases and is read in frame from base 1. At the junction V is shortened by 2 bases and J by 5 bases; bases outside the gene matches: 3. Collaborating institutions collected whole blood in K2EDTA tubes following their own protocols. For TCRbeta analysis, collaborator samples were shipped as frozen whole blood, as isolated PBMCs, or as DNA extracted from either sample type. TCRbeta CDR3 regions were amplified from genomic DNA by means of the immunoSEQ Assay, a bias-controlled multiplex PCR. The authors' pipeline ran thus. The number of nucleated cells in each sample was estimated from the amplification of reference gene primers within the assay. To quantify the absolute abundance of each unique TCRbeta CDR3 rearrangement, sequence reads were collapsed and filtered. For each sample, productive Simpson clonality was calculated as the square root of Simpson's diversity index over productive rearrangements. The table comes from immuneACCESS by way of TCRdb, which keeps in-frame sequences with V and J called. Part of the clones is missing from these tables; in studies checked, under half for an unresolved V gene and the rest for unknown reasons. The DNA gave D and trimming, while V, J and clone size come from that table. The sample includes around 170,000 clones, with around 74% observed a single time. In total, the top ten clones hold under 3.5% of the sample.

The source of this sequence is a woman aged 80 or older with acute or convalescent COVID-19. The chain is made from TRBV7-8 and TRBJ2-1; 7 bases in the middle match TRBD2. The sequenced sample was peripheral blood. The CDR3 region reads CASSLLLADNEQFF. The nucleotide sequence is given as TGTGCCAGCAGCTTATTGCTAGCGGACAATGAGCAGTTCTTC.